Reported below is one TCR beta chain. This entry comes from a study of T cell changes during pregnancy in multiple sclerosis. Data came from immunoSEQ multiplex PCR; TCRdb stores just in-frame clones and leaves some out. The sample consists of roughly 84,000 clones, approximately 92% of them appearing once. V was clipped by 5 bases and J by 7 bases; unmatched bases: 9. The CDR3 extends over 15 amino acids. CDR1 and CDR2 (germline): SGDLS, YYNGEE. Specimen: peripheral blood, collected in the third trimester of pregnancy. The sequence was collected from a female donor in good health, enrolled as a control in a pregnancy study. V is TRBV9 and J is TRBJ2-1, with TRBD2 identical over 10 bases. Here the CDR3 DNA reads TGTGCCAGCAGGTCCCCGGGACTAGCGATAAATGAGCAGTTCTTC. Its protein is CASRSPGLAINEQFF.